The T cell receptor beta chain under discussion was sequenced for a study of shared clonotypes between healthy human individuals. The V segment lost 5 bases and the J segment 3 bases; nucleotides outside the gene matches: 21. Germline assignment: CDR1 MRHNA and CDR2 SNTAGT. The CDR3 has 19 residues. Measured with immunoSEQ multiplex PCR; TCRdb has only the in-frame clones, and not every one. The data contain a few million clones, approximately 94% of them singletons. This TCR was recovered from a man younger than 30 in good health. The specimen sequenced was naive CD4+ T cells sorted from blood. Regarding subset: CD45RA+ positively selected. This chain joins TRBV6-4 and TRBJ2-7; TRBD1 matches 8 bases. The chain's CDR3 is CASSFGPPDRDRIYYEQYF. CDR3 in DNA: TGTGCCAGCAGTTTCGGACCACCCGACCGGGACAGGATTTACTACGAGCAGTACTTC.